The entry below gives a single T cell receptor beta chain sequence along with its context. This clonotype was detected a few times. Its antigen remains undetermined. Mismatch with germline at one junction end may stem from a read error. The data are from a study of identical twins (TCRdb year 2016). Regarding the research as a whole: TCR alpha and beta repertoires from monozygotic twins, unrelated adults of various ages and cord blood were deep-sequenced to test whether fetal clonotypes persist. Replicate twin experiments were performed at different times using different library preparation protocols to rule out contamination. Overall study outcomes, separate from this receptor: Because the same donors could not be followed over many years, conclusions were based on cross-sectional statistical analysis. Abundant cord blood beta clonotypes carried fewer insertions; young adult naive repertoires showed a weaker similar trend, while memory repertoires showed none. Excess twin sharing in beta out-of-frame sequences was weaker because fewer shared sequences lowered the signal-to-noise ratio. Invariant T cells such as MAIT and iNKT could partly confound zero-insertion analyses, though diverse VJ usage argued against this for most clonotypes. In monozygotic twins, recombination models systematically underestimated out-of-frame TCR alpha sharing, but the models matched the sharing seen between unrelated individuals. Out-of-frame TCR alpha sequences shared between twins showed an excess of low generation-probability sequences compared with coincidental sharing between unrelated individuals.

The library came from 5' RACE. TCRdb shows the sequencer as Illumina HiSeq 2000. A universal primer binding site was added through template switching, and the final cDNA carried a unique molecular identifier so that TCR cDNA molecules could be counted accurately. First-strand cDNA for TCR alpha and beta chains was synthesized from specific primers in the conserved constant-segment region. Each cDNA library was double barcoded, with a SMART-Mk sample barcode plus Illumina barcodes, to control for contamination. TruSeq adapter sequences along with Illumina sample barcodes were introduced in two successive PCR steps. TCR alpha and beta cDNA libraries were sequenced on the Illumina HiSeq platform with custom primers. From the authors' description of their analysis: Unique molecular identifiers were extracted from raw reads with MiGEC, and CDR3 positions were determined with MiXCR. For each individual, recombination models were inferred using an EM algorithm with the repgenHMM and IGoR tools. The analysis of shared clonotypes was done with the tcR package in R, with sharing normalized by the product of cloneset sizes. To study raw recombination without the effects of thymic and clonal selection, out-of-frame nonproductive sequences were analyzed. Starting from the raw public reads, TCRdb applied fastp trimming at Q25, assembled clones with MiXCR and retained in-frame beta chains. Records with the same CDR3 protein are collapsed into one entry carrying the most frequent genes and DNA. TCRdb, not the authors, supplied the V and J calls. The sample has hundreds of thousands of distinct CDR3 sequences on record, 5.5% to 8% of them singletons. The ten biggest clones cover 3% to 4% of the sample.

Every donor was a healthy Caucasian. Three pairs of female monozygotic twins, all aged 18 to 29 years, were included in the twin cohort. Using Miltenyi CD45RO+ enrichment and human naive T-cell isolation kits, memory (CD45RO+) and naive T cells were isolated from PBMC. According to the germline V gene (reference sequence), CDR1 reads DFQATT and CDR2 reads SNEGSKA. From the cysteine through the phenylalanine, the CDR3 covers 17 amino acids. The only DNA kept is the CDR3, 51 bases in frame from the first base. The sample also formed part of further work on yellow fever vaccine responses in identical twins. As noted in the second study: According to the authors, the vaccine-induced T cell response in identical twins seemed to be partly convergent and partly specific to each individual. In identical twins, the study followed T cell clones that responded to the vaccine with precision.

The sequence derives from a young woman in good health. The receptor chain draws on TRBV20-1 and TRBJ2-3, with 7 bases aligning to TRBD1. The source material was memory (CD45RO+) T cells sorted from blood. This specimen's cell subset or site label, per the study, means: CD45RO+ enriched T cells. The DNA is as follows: TGCTGTGCTAGAGATCGGGTTAGCAGGGGGAGCACAGATACGCAGTATTTT. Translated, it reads CCARDRVSRGSTDTQYF.